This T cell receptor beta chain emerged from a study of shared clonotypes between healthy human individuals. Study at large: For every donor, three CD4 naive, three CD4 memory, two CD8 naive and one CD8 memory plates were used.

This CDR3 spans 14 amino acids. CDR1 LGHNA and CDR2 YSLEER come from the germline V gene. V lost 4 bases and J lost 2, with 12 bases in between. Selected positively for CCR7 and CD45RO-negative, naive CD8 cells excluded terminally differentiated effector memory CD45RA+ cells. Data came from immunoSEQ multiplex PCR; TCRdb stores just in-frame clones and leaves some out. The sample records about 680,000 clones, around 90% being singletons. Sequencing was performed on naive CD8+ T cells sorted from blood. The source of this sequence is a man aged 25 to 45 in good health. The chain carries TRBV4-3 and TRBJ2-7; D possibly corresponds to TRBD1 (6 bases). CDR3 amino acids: CASSLGHRAYEQYF. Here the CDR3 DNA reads TGCGCCAGCAGCCTTGGGCACAGGGCCTACGAGCAGTACTTC.